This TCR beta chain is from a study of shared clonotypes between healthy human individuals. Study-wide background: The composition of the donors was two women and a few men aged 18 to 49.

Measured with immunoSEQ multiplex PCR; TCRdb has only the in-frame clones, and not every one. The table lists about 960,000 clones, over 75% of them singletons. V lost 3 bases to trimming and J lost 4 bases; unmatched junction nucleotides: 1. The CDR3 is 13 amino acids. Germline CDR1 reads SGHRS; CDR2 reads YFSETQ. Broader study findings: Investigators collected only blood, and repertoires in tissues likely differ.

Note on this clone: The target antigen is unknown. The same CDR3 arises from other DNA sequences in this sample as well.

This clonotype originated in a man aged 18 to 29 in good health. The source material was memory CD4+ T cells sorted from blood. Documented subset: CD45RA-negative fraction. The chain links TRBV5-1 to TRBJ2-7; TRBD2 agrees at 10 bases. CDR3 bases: TGCGCCAGCAGCTGGACTAGCGGATACGAGCAGTACTTC. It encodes CASSWTSGYEQYF.